The 20 T cell receptor beta chains listed next were all sequenced from one sample in a study of shared clonotypes between healthy human individuals. TCRdb's table, derived via immunoSEQ multiplex PCR, lists solely in-frame clones and lacks some. The sample yields roughly 500,000 clones, 75% to 85% seen once. Sequenced: PBMCs. All receptors come from a woman in her 40s in good health. Some clones in this sample may be carry-over from other donors' samples.

This sequence joins TRBV29-1 and TRBJ2-5; no clear D. V gave up 2 bases and J gave up 8 bases, with 6 bases separating them. This CDR3 comprises 10 residues. Per the germline V gene, CDR1 is SQVTM and CDR2 is ANQGSEA. The CDR3 loop is CSVELNTQYF. The CDR3 DNA is TGCAGCGTTGAACTAAATACCCAGTACTTC.

This clone was picked up one time. The chain combines TRBV10-1 with TRBJ2-1; tentatively, D is TRBD2 (6 bases). The CDR3 is 13 residues long. Germline values: CDR1 WNHNN, CDR2 SYGVQD (reference sequence). Trimming took off 8 bases at V and 8 bases at J, with 16 bases between the two ends. The CDR3 here is CASSWRVEDEQFF. CDR3 nucleotides: TGCGCCAGCTCCTGGAGGGTTGAAGATGAGCAGTTCTTC.

This clone has only a few counts. This sequence joins TRBV28 and TRBJ2-7, with D maybe TRBD2 (8 bases). Germline lookup yields CDR1 MDHEN and CDR2 SYDVKM. The ends were cut back, 7 bases at V and 5 bases at J, with 27 bases in the middle. The CDR3 spans 17 residues. For the CDR3, the DNA is TGTGCCAGCAACTCCGGGACAGACCTAATCGGGGGGGACGAGCAGTACTTC. Amino acid sequence: CASNSGTDLIGGDEQYF.

The J gene is TRBJ2-5, the V gene TRBV5-4, with 9 bases identical to TRBD1. CDR3 length: 15 residues. The V segment lost 5 bases and the J segment 2 bases; nucleotides outside the gene matches: 7. Germline V lookup: CDR1 SGHNT, CDR2 YYREEE (reference sequence). The CDR3 spells CASSPGQGIQETQYF. As DNA, the CDR3 is TGTGCCAGCAGTCCAGGACAGGGGATACAAGAGACCCAGTACTTC.

This chain connects TRBV11-1 to TRBJ1-1; 9 bases agree with TRBD1. The CDR3 contains 13 residues. The germline gives CDR1 SGHAT, CDR2 FQDESV (reference sequence). V lost 5 bases and J lost 4; bases outside the gene matches: 2. The CDR3: CASSPDRGTEAFF. CDR3 nucleotide sequence: TGTGCCAGCAGCCCGGACAGGGGCACTGAAGCTTTCTTT.

With regard to this clone: In the same sample, other DNA sequences code for this CDR3. The J gene is TRBJ2-1, the V gene TRBV4-1; 9 nucleotides match TRBD2. Per the germline V gene, CDR1 is MGHRA and CDR2 is YSYEKL. The trim removed 0 bases at V and 10 bases at J, leaving 13 bases unmatched. The CDR3 covers 17 residues. The CDR3 loop is CASSQDSPSGIPGEQFF. As DNA, the CDR3 is TGCGCCAGCAGCCAAGATTCGCCTAGCGGGATCCCCGGGGAGCAGTTCTTC.

The rearrangement links TRBV11-2 to TRBJ2-7, with 10 nucleotides matching TRBD2. The junction had 6 bases not matched to a gene; V was cut back by 7 bases and J by 3 bases. The CDR3 covers 14 residues. The V gene's germline CDR1 is SGHAT and CDR2 FQNNGV. CDR3 loop: CASTPTSGLYEQYF. CDR3 nucleotide sequence: TGTGCCAGCACCCCGACTAGCGGGCTCTACGAGCAGTACTTC.

As to this clone: One base separates it from a far larger clone, so it is likely a read error. The gene calls are TRBV4-3 and TRBJ2-3, with 8 bases aligning to TRBD2. The germline V gene encodes CDR1 LGHNA and CDR2 YSLEER. The CDR3 sequence is 16 residues long. CDR3 loop: CASSQDRGLGADTRYF. The CDR3 coding sequence is TGCGCCAGCAGCCAAGATAGGGGACTAGGCGCAGATACGCGGTATTTT.

The chain links TRBV19 to TRBJ2-1; 9 bases line up with TRBD2. Per the germline V gene, CDR1 is LNHDA and CDR2 is SQIVND (reference sequence). This CDR3 has 17 residues. Germline trimming cut 5 bases from V and 1 base from J; bases unmatched to any gene: 9. The CDR3 DNA sequence: TGTGCCAGTAGTCACGACTCGACTAGCGGATCCTACAATGAGCAGTTCTTC. This translates into CASSHDSTSGSYNEQFF.

The chain recombines TRBV14 with TRBJ2-7, with TRBD2 matching over 7 bases. Germline V gene sequence: CDR1 SGHDN, CDR2 FVKESK. The CDR3 length is 14 residues. V shed 1 base, J shed 6 bases, and the junction held 6 bases outside the gene matches. In DNA, the CDR3 is TGTGCCAGCAGCCAAGGGACTAGTTTCTCCGAGCAGTACTTC. Translating it yields CASSQGTSFSEQYF.

The CDR3 protein is CASRDTNYGQPQHF. DNA for the CDR3: TGTGCCAGCAGGGACACCAATTATGGTCAGCCCCAGCATTTT. This chain joins TRBV6-1 and TRBJ1-5; possible D gene TRBD1, 5 bases. V was cut by 6 bases and J by 6 bases, with 15 bases left in between. Germline V gene lookup returns CDR1 MNHNS and CDR2 SASEGT. This CDR3 comprises 14 residues.

The chain employs TRBV4-2 and TRBJ2-7; 7 bases match TRBD1. The V and J ends lost 6 bases and 0 bases, in that order; junction bases with no gene match: 11. This CDR3 spans 16 amino acids. Germline-derived CDR1 and CDR2 are LGHNA and YNFKEQ. CDR3: CASSYGTPGGSYEQYF. DNA for the CDR3: TGTGCCAGCAGTTACGGGACCCCAGGGGGCTCCTACGAGCAGTACTTC.

The rearrangement uses TRBV7-3 and TRBJ2-5; D not resolved. This CDR3 contains 13 residues. With 4 bases removed from V and 1 base from J, the gap between germline ends came to 7 bases. The germline V gene encodes CDR1 SGHTA and CDR2 FQGTGA. The CDR3 DNA reads as TGTGCCAGCAGCTCCTCCCTCCAAGAGACCCAGTACTTC. As protein: CASSSSLQETQYF.

The chain couples TRBV10-3 to TRBJ2-7; D is possibly TRBD2 (6 bases). The germline V gene encodes CDR1 ENHRY and CDR2 SYGVKD. The CDR3 consists of 14 residues. V was shortened by 7 bases and J by 1 base, with 14 bases between the two germline ends. The CDR3 nucleotides are TGTGCCATCATGCGCGGGGCTGAGTCCTACGAGCAGTACTTC. Translated, it gives CAIMRGAESYEQYF.

A remark on this clone: This same CDR3 is encoded by further DNA sequences in the sample. J is TRBJ1-3 and V is TRBV10-3; no clear D. The V end was cut by 3 bases, the J end by 0 bases, with 6 bases between. This CDR3 region has 14 residues. The germline V gene encodes CDR1 ENHRY and CDR2 SYGVKD. DNA for the CDR3: TGTGCCATCAGTGACGGCCGCTCTGGAAACACCATATATTTT. Amino acid sequence: CAISDGRSGNTIYF.

The genes are TRBV25-1 and TRBJ2-3; D unclear. V was pared by 1 base and J by 1 base, with 12 bases between. From germline, CDR1 is MGHDK and CDR2 SYGVNS. The CDR3 extends over 16 amino acids. CDR3 sequence: CASSELVAYGTDTQYF. The CDR3 DNA is TGTGCCAGCAGTGAATTGGTGGCTTATGGCACAGATACGCAGTATTTT.

V usage is TRBV5-4 and J usage is TRBJ1-2; 10 positions agree with TRBD1. Germline trimming cut 4 bases from V and 4 bases from J; bases unmatched to any gene: 10. CDR1 is SGHNT, CDR2 YYREEE, per germline (reference sequence). The CDR3 totals 16 residues. This CDR3 is CASSTRQGAIPYGYTF. The CDR3 DNA follows: TGTGCCAGCAGCACCCGACAGGGGGCGATTCCCTATGGCTACACCTTC. Using reference TRBV5-4 and TRBJ1-2 for the parts outside the CDR3, the full variable domain is ETGVTQSPTHLIKTRGQQVTLRCSSQSGHNTVSWYQQALGQGPQFIFQYYREEENGRGNFPPRFSGLQFPNYSSELNVNALELDDSALYLCASSTRQGAIPYGYTFGSGTRLTVV.

The J gene is TRBJ2-1, the V gene TRBV28; weak D call: TRBD2 (6 bases). Trimming took 5 bases from V and 5 from J, leaving 19 bases between them. The CDR3 is 16 residues long. From germline, CDR1 is MDHEN and CDR2 SYDVKM. The CDR3 bases are TGTGCCAGCAGTGGACTGGCGGGGCGGATTAACAATGAGCAGTTCTTC. Amino acids: CASSGLAGRINNEQFF. The whole variable domain, remainder taken from reference TRBV28 and TRBJ2-1, is DVKVTQSSRYLVKRTGEKVFLECVQDMDHENMFWYRQDPGLGLRLIYFSYDVKMKEKGDIPEGYSVSREKKERFSLILESASTNQTSMYLCASSGLAGRINNEQFFGPGTRLTVL.

CDR3 residues: CASSTPPGFGYTF. The CDR3 DNA sequence: TGTGCCAGCAGTACACCGCCGGGGTTTGGCTACACCTTC. This rearrangement joins TRBV6-5 to TRBJ1-2; D is undetermined. V lost 5 bases, J lost 7 bases, and 14 bases lay in between. The CDR3 runs 13 residues. Per the germline V gene, CDR1 is MNHEY and CDR2 is SVGAGI.

This clone was counted a single time. This rearrangement joins TRBV9 to TRBJ2-7, with D perhaps being TRBD1 or TRBD2 (6 bases each). Germline V CDR1 and CDR2: SGDLS, YYNGEE. This CDR3 region has 16 residues. V was pared by 0 bases and J by 2 bases, with 15 bases between. The CDR3 sequence: CASSVGWGAITYEQYF. The CDR3 bases are TGTGCCAGCAGCGTAGGATGGGGGGCTATTACCTACGAGCAGTACTTC.